The 9 T cell receptor beta chains below come from one sample, sequenced in a study of shared clonotypes between healthy human individuals. Some clones are missing from TCRdb's copy, which holds only in-frame ones; the method was immunoSEQ multiplex PCR. The sample holds about 600,000 clones; more than 95% are singletons and the top ten take roughly 0.055%. Sequenced material: naive CD4+ T cells sorted from blood. Subset in this sample: CD45RA+ positively selected. Source of these receptors: a young woman in good health.

CDR3 loop: CASSSTRRAGNTIYF. The CDR3 DNA reads as TGTGCCAGCAGTTCCACGCGCAGGGCTGGAAACACCATATATTTT. This sequence joins TRBV27 and TRBJ1-3; possible D gene TRBD1, 5 bases. Deletions cut 4 bases from V and 2 bases from J, with 12 bases between. This CDR3 spans 15 amino acids. Germline CDR1 MNHEY, CDR2 SMNVEV (reference sequence).

The CDR3 DNA reads as TGTGCCAGCAGCTTGCAGGGATTGGCCGAGCAGTACTTC. It is translated as CASSLQGLAEQYF. The rearrangement joins TRBV7-2 to TRBJ2-7; D may be TRBD1 (5 bases). Germline CDR1 is SGHTA and CDR2 is FQGNSA. V was trimmed by 3 bases and J by 6 bases, leaving 12 bases between them. The CDR3 has 13 residues.

The chain employs TRBV5-1 and TRBJ1-4; 7 bases agree with TRBD1. This CDR3 spans 16 amino acids. V dropped 4 bases and J dropped 0; count of bases not matched to a gene: 6. The V gene's germline CDR1 is SGHRS and CDR2 YFSETQ. The CDR3 region is CASSPTGIATNEKLFF. The CDR3 coding sequence is TGCGCCAGCAGCCCGACAGGGATTGCAACTAATGAAAAACTGTTTTTT. Variable domain in full (rest from reference TRBV5-1 and TRBJ1-4): KAGVTQTPRYLIKTRGQQVTLSCSPISGHRSVSWYQQTPGQGLQFLFEYFSETQRNKGNFPGRFSGRQFSNSRSEMNVSTLELGDSALYLCASSPTGIATNEKLFFGSGTQLSVL.

This clone has only one observation. The genes are TRBV14 and TRBJ2-7, with D unresolved. Trimming pared 5 bases from V and 3 bases from J, leaving 11 bases between. The CDR3 is 13 amino acids. CDR1 is SGHDN and CDR2 is FVKESK in the germline V gene. The CDR3 is CASSSTHVYEQYF. In DNA, the CDR3 is TGTGCCAGCAGCTCCACGCACGTCTACGAGCAGTACTTC.

The rearrangement uses TRBV5-1 and TRBJ2-7; TRBD1 matches at 9 bases. Germline trimming cut 6 bases from V and 1 base from J; bases unmatched to any gene: 2. The CDR3 covers 13 residues. Germline lookup yields CDR1 SGHRS and CDR2 YFSETQ. The CDR3 region is CASTGTGSYEQYF. The CDR3 coding sequence is TGCGCCAGCACCGGGACAGGGTCCTACGAGCAGTACTTC.

V is TRBV5-5 and J is TRBJ2-5; 7 positions match TRBD2. The V gene end was trimmed by 2 bases and the J gene end by 3 bases; junction bases not matched to a gene: 7. Germline-derived CDR1 and CDR2 are SGHKS and YYEKEE (reference sequence). There are 15 residues in the CDR3. CDR3 amino acids: CASSFRTGTKETQYF. The CDR3 DNA is TGTGCCAGCAGCTTTCGAACCGGGACTAAAGAGACCCAGTACTTC.

V gene TRBV27 combines with J gene TRBJ2-1; possible D gene TRBD2, 6 bases. Per the germline V gene, CDR1 is MNHEY and CDR2 is SMNVEV (reference sequence). The CDR3 consists of 13 residues. Deletions cut 8 bases from V and 9 bases from J, with 17 bases between. The CDR3, as DNA: TGTGCCAGCGGACGGTGGGGGGTTGGTGAGCAGTTCTTC. This sequence encodes CASGRWGVGEQFF.

This chain joins TRBV2 and TRBJ2-7; no clear D gene. Germline CDR1 SNHLY, CDR2 FYNNEI. The CDR3 totals 12 residues. Trimming cost V 5 bases and J 3 bases, with 8 bases left between them. The CDR3 here is CASSRPDYEQYF. The DNA of the CDR3 is TGTGCCAGCAGTAGGCCGGACTACGAGCAGTACTTC.

Concerning this clone: Other nucleotide sequences from this sample produce the same CDR3. The chain has TRBV18 and TRBJ1-1, with 7 bases fitting TRBD1. J gave up 5 bases and V 3 bases, and 6 bases lay outside the gene matches. Germline-derived CDR1 and CDR2 are KGHSH and LQKENI. This CDR3 contains 14 residues. The CDR3, as DNA: TGTGCCAGCTCACCGAGACAGGGAGGGACTGAAGCTTTCTTT. Its translation: CASSPRQGGTEAFF.